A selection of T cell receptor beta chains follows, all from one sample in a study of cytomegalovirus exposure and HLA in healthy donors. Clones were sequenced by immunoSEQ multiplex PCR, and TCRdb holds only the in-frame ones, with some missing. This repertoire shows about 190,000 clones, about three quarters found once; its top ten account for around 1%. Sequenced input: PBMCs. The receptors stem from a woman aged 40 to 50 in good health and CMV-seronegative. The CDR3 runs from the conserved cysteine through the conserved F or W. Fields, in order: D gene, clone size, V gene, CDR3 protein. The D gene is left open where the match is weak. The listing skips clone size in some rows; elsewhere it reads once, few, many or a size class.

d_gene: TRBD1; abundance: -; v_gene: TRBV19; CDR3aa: CASSTDREGNQPQHF
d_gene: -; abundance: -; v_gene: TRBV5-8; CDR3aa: CASALIGSNQPQHF
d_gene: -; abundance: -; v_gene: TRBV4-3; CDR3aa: CASSQGRGAVDEQYF
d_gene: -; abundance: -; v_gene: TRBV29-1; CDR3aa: CSAGAGGEETQYF
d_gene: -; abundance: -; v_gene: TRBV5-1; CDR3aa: CASSLGGLTSNQPQHF
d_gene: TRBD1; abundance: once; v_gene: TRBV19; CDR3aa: CASSRIRGSNTEAFF
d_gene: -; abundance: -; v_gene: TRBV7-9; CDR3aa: CSSSSGQRMDGYTF
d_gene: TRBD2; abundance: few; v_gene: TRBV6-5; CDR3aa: CASRPGTRRHEQFF
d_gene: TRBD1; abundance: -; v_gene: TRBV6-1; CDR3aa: CASSGMTGTGRIDTQYF
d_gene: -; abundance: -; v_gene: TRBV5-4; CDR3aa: CVSSLGRRRGTAYNEQFF
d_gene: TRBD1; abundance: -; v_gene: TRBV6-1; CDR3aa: CASWDRVSNQPQHF
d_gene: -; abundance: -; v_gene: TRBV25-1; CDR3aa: CASSPSIHQGYTF
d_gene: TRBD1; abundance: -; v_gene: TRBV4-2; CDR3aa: CASSQVVGTGDNQPQHF
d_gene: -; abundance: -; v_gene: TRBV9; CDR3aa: CASSVVGAENTGELFF
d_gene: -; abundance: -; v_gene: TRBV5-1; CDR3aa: CASSPGGGLRRADTQYF
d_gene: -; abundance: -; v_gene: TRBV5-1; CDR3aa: CASSLIGRVDTDTQYF
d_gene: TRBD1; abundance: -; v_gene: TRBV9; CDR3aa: CASSATGGGGANVLTF
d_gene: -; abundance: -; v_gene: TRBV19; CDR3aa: CASREGGAGNTIYF
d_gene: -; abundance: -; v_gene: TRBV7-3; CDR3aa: CASSLYGQGTNTEAFF
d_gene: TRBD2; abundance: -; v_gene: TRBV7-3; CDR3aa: CASRTPGLAGSETQYF
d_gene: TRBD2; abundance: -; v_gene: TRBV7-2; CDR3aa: CASNIRGRVAETQYF
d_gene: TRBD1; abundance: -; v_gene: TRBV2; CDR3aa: CASRDSNTEAFF
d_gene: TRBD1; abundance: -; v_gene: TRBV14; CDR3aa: CASSPSGQGRKLFF
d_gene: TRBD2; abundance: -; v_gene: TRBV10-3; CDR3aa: CAISEGAGGPWSTDTQYF
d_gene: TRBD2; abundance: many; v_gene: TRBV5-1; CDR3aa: CASSRGTSGSYNEQFF
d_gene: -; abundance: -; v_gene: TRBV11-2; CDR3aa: CASSHRLSGVYNEQFF
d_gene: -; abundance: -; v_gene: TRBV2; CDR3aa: CASTQGRAGTGELFF
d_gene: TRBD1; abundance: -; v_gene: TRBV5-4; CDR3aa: CASSRQGGTEAFF
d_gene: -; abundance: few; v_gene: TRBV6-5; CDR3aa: CASSYGSVELFF
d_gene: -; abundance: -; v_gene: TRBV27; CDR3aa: CTSSLRSGTSNEQFF
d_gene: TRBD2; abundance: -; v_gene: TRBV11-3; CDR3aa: CASSGDAGGLYEQYF
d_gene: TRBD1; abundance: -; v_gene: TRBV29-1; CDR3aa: CSAAGTGDEKLFF